The 5 T cell receptor beta chains below were found in one sample sequenced in a study of PD-1 blockade in classical Hodgkin lymphoma. Measured with immunoSEQ multiplex PCR; TCRdb has only the in-frame clones, and not every one. In the table there are 21,000 or so clones, 74% of which are singletons. Exposure to brentuximab vedotin varied, and each patient had relapsed following autologous stem cell transplantation. Sequencing used peripheral blood mononuclear cells (PBMCs), obtained at baseline. All receptors derive from a human donor with classical Hodgkin lymphoma.

The rearrangement uses TRBV28 and TRBJ1-1, with D perhaps matching TRBD1 (5 bases). V lost 4 bases and J 4 bases, leaving 13 bases between the germline ends. The CDR3 loop spans 14 amino acids. CDR1 MDHEN and CDR2 SYDVKM come from the germline V gene. The CDR3, as DNA: TGTGCCAGCAGTTCCCTAGGGGAGGGCACTGAAGCTTTCTTT. Translated: CASSSLGEGTEAFF.

The chain has TRBV6-5 and TRBJ1-3; D unresolved. CDR3 length equals 14 residues. The V end lost 8 bases, the J end lost 0 bases, and 11 bases lay between the germline ends. Germline values: CDR1 MNHEY, CDR2 SVGAGI. The CDR3 loop reads CASRPGVSGNTIYF. In DNA, the CDR3 is TGTGCCAGCCGCCCCGGGGTCTCTGGAAACACCATATATTTT.

The rearrangement joins TRBV27 to TRBJ2-5; TRBD2 is a possible D gene (6 bases). Germline CDR1 MNHEY, CDR2 SMNVEV (reference sequence). The CDR3 sequence is 15 residues long. The V and J ends lost 3 bases and 0 bases respectively, with 11 bases between them. The CDR3 nucleotides are TGTGCCAGCAGTTTTAGCGGAAGCAACCAAGAGACCCAGTACTTC. The encoded protein is CASSFSGSNQETQYF.

This clone was picked up a small number of times. The chain has TRBV15 and TRBJ2-3; 8 bases line up with TRBD1. Trimming cost V 1 base and J 4 bases; bases outside gene matches: 7. In germline, CDR1 is LNHNV, CDR2 YYDKDF (reference sequence). The length of the CDR3 is 16 residues. The CDR3 DNA follows: TGTGCCACCAGCAGAGTGAAAGGACAGGGCCCAGATACGCAGTATTTT. This gives the protein CATSRVKGQGPDTQYF.

The chain carries TRBV6-1 and TRBJ2-2, with TRBD1 as a possible D gene (5 bases). The V end was cut by 7 bases, the J end by 2 bases, with 14 bases between. The germline V gene encodes CDR1 MNHNS and CDR2 SASEGT. There are 15 residues in the CDR3. The CDR3 region is CASKFRAINTGELFF. The CDR3 coding sequence is TGTGCCAGCAAATTCAGGGCCATAAACACCGGGGAGCTGTTTTTT.